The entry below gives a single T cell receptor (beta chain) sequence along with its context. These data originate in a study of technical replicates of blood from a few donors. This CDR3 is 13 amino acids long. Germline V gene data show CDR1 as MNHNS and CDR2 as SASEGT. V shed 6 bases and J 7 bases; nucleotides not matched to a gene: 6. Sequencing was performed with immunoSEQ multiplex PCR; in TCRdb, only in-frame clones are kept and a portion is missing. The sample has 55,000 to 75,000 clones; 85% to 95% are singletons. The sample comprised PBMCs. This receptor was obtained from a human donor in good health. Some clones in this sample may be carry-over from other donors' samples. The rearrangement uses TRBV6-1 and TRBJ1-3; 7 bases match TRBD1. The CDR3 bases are TGTGCCAGCAGGGTGGACAGGAGGAACACCATATATTTT. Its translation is CASRVDRRNTIYF.